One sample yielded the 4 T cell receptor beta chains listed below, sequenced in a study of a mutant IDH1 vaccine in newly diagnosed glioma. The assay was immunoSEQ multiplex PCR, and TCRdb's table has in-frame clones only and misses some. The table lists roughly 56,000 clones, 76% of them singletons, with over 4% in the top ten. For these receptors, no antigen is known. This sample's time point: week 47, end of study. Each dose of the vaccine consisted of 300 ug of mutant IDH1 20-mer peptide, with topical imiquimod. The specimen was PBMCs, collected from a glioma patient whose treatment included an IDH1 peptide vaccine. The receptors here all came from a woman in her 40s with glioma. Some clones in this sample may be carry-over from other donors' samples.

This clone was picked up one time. Here the CDR3 DNA reads TGTGCCAGCAGCAGAGCGCTCGGCTACAATGAGCAGTTCTTC. It encodes CASSRALGYNEQFF. V and J are TRBV7-2 and TRBJ2-1; D unclear. The CDR3 extends over 14 amino acids. V was cut by 5 bases and J by 3 bases, with 11 bases left in between. From germline, CDR1 is SGHTA and CDR2 FQGNSA.

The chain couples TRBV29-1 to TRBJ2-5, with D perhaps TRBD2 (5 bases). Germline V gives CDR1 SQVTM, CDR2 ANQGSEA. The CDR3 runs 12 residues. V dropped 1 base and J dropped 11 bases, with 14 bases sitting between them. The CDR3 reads CSVEVVGRGQYF. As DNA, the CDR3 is TGCAGCGTTGAAGTAGTAGGGAGAGGGCAGTACTTC.

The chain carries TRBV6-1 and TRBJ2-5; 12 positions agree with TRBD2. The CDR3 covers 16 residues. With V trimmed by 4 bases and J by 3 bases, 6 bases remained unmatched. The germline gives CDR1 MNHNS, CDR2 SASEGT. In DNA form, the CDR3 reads TGTGCCAGCAGTGCCTTGACTAGCGGGGGAAAAGAGACCCAGTACTTC. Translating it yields CASSALTSGGKETQYF.

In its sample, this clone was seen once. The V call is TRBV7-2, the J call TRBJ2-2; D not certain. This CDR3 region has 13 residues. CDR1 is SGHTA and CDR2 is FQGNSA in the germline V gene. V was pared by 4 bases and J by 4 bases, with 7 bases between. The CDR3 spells CASSSRLTGELFF. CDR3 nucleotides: TGTGCCAGCAGCTCCCGTCTCACCGGGGAGCTGTTTTTT.